Described below is a single TCR beta chain sequence and its context. The target antigen is unknown. The sample originates from a study of cytomegalovirus exposure and HLA in healthy donors. Study-wide findings and caveats: Among CMV-associated TCR beta chains, most appeared HLA-restricted in a later analysis. In a later analysis, V- and J-gene trimming of beta chains associated with a DCLRE1C missense variant, replicated independently.

PCR involved 60 Vbeta and 13 Jbeta primers. The assay was immunoSEQ multiplex PCR, and TCRdb's table has in-frame clones only and misses some. The sample holds roughly 180,000 clones, roughly four fifths seen once. The material sequenced was PBMCs. The source of this sequence is a female donor in good health and CMV-seronegative.

CDR3 DNA sequence: TGTGCCAGCTGCGGGGGGGCGAGGGAGACCCAGTACTTC. It yields the protein CASCGGARETQYF. The chain employs TRBV2 and TRBJ2-5; TRBD2 matches 9 bases. Germline V gene lookup returns CDR1 SNHLY and CDR2 FYNNEI. There are 13 residues in the CDR3. The junction had 6 bases not matched to a gene; V was cut back by 8 bases and J by 5 bases.